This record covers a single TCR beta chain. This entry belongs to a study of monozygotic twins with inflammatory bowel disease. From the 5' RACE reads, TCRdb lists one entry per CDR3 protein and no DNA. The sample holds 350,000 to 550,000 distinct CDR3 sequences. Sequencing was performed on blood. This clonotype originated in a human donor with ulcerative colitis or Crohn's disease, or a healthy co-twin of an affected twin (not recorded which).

The CDR3 sequence: CSAKPTGQETQYF. The genes are TRBV20-1 and TRBJ2-5; TCRdb's assignment of TRBD1 cannot be checked, as there is no DNA. This CDR3 is 13 amino acids long. Per germline, CDR1 DFQATT and CDR2 SNEGSKA (reference sequence).